This TCR beta chain appears in the sequencing data of a study of T cells of healthy individuals. This clonotype showed up just a few times. CDR1 is SGHVS, CDR2 FQNEAQ, per germline. CDR3 length: 13 amino acids. V lost 5 bases to trimming and J lost 4 bases; unmatched junction nucleotides: 4. TCRdb reanalysed the 5' RACE reads using MiXCR and keeps one entry per CDR3 protein. The sample comprises 90,000 to 100,000 distinct CDR3 sequences, 15% to 20% of which are singletons, and approximately 6% rests with the top ten. The chain has TRBV7-8 and TRBJ1-2, with 7 nucleotides matching TRBD1. This TCR was recovered from a human donor in good health. The CDR3 is CASSLRTGYGYTF. CDR3 bases: TGTGCCAGCAGCCTTAGGACAGGCTATGGCTACACCTTC.